The 2 T cell receptor beta chains in this list originate from one sample, sequenced in a study of T cell responses to AZD1222 COVID-19 vaccine. TCRdb keeps only in-frame clones here, not all; method: immunoSEQ multiplex PCR. The table includes 140,000 to 150,000 clones, about 90% detected once. The sequencing used peripheral blood, collected on day 0 of AZD1222 vaccination. All receptors derive from an adult in good health.

The chain is built from TRBV5-6 and TRBJ1-1, with a possible D match to TRBD1 (5 bases). Germline CDR1 and CDR2: SGHDT and YYEEEE. V lost 0 bases and J 4 bases, leaving 13 bases between the germline ends. The CDR3 sequence is 15 residues long. CDR3 protein: CASSLAPGLFTEAFF. As DNA, the CDR3 is TGTGCCAGCAGCTTGGCCCCAGGGTTATTCACTGAAGCTTTCTTT.

V and J are TRBV2 and TRBJ1-1; no definite D call. Germline values: CDR1 SNHLY, CDR2 FYNNEI. Trimming stripped 7 bases from V and 3 bases from J, with 12 bases between. CDR3 length: 13 amino acids. The chain's CDR3 is CASTNLPYTEAFF. CDR3 DNA: TGTGCCAGCACCAACCTCCCGTACACTGAAGCTTTCTTT.